This TCR beta chain was recorded in a study of cytomegalovirus exposure and HLA in healthy donors. Overall study: Earlier, 200 million or so T cells were analyzed, and 90 million to 120 million unique TCR beta sequences were found among them.

The CDR3 length is 15 residues. Looked up from germline, CDR1 is MNHEY and CDR2 is SVGAGI. The ends lost 6 bases at V and 11 bases at J; junction bases unmatched: 16. Overall study findings and caveats: Sequencing likely caused a cluster of highly shared sequence variants. It was approximately 160 TCR beta chains that were listed as cytomegalovirus-associated. According to a later analysis, most TCR beta chains associated with CMV appeared HLA-restricted.

This clone was counted once. Its antigen is as yet unknown. Primers for the PCR totalled 60 Vbeta and 13 Jbeta. Profiled with immunoSEQ multiplex PCR; TCRdb holds only in-frame clones, not every one. The sample records more than 150,000 clones, about four fifths being singletons. The sample comprised PBMCs. The sequence came from a boy between 10 and 17 years old in good health and CMV-seronegative. The gene calls are TRBV6-5 and TRBJ1-1, with 9 bases fitting TRBD1. DNA for the CDR3: TGTGCCAGCAGCGCCGTCACCGGGACAGGGATTGGGGCTTTCTTT. Protein product: CASSAVTGTGIGAFF.